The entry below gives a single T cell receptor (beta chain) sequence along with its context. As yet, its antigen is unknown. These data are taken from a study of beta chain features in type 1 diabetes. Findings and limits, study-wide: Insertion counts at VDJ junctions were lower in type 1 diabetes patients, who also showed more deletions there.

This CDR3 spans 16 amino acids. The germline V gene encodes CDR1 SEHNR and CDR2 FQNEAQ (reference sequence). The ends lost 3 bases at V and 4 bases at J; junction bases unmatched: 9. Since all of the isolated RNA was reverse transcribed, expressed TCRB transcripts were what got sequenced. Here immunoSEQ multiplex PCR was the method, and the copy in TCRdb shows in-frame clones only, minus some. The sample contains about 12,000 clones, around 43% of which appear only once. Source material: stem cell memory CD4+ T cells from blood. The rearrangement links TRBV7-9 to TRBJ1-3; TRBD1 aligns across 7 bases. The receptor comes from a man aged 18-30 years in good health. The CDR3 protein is CASSFLFTGDGNTIYF. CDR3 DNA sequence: TGTGCCAGCAGCTTTCTTTTTACAGGGGACGGAAACACCATATATTTT.